This T cell receptor (beta chain) is from a study of T cell clones after liver transplantation. Study background: Third-party-reactive TCRbeta sequences from pre-transplant mixed lymphocyte reactions served as antigen-independent comparators.

This clone was recorded once. Its matching antigen is unknown. Clones were sequenced by immunoSEQ multiplex PCR, and TCRdb holds only the in-frame ones, with some missing. The sample shows about 99,000 clones, about 81% of them seen only once. The CDR3 sequence is 13 residues long. Germline lookup yields CDR1 SGHDT and CDR2 YYEEEE. V dropped 2 bases and J dropped 4 bases, with 9 bases sitting between them. Study-level findings and limits: In most of the 8 subjects, circulating graft-donor-reactive CD4 TCRbeta sequences fell significantly after transplant. Donor-reactive sequences fell more than third party-reactive ones, suggesting partial deletion. In two subjects, few donor cells limited the measurable donor-reactive repertoire.

The sample in question was CD4+ T cells from blood, obtained roughly 50 months after liver transplant. The chain links TRBV5-6 to TRBJ1-2; the D gene is possibly TRBD1 (6 bases). The TCR comes from a human patient who received a liver transplant. A share of the T cells may be of graft donor origin. This CDR3 reads CASSFSGVYGYTF. The CDR3 DNA is TGTGCCAGCAGCTTTTCAGGGGTCTATGGCTACACCTTC.